The 22 T cell receptor beta chains below were found in one sample sequenced in a study of CXCR3-negative and CXCR3-positive naive CD8 T cells (dated by TCRdb to the late 2010s). The reads were generated on a NextSeq 550. The Human TCR Profiling Kit (MiLaboratory) was used to make UMI-labeled 5' RACE TRB cDNA libraries. One entry per CDR3 protein sequence results from the TCRdb reprocessing of the reads, with DNA left out. The sample table on file contains 50,000 to 75,000 distinct CDR3 sequences. Roughly 4.2% of the sample is in the top ten clones. Sequenced: naive CXCR3- CD8+ T cells from blood. The meaning of the sample's cell subset or site label: CD45RO-CCR7+CD27+CD95- naive CD8+ T cells lacking CXCR3 (TNR3-). The receptors here all came from a human donor in good health. Some clones in this sample may be carry-over from other donors' samples.

The gene calls are TRBV23-1 and TRBJ2-7; TCRdb picks TRBD1, but there is no DNA to check that call. TRBV23-1 is an open reading frame whose function is uncertain. The CDR3 totals 14 residues. CDR3 sequence reads: CASSRPGGFYEQYF.

The J gene is TRBJ2-7, the V gene TRBV29-1; TCRdb names TRBD1, which stays unverified in the absence of DNA. This CDR3 is 13 amino acids long. Germline V gene data show CDR1 as SQVTM and CDR2 as ANQGSEA. CDR3 protein: CSVETGHPYEQYF.

The rearrangement joins TRBV6-6 to TRBJ1-5; with no DNA, the TCRdb D assignment of TRBD1 cannot be verified. Germline CDR1 MNHNY, CDR2 SVGAGI (reference sequence). The CDR3 covers 15 residues. CDR3 in amino acids: CASSYETGVFQPQHF.

The rearrangement links TRBV15 to TRBJ1-5; TCRdb designates TRBD1, a call that cannot be tested without DNA. This CDR3 is built from 17 residues. Germline V gene lookup returns CDR1 LNHNV and CDR2 YYDKDF (reference sequence). CDR3 residues: CATSRPKTDRSDQPQHF.

V gene TRBV7-6 combines with J gene TRBJ2-1; TCRdb picks TRBD2, but there is no DNA to check that call. Per the germline V gene, CDR1 is SGHVS and CDR2 is FNYEAQ. The CDR3 has 17 amino acids. The CDR3 spells CASSLVASGGSYNEQFF.

This sequence joins TRBV20-1 and TRBJ2-1; the D call from TCRdb, TRBD1, cannot be confirmed without DNA. The CDR3 covers 15 residues. Germline V CDR1 and CDR2: DFQATT, SNEGSKA (reference sequence). The chain's CDR3 is CSATSTGEGGNEQFF.

The chain couples TRBV5-5 to TRBJ2-2; TCRdb's D call, TRBD1, is unchecked because there is no DNA. CDR3 length equals 17 residues. CDR1 is SGHKS and CDR2 is YYEKEE in the germline V gene (reference sequence). This CDR3 reads CASRPDPGQGNTGELFF.

V is TRBV29-1 and J is TRBJ1-2; the D call of TRBD1 rests on TCRdb alone, since no DNA is present to check it. The germline CDR1 and CDR2 sequences are SQVTM and ANQGSEA. CDR3 length: 17 amino acids. The CDR3 sequence is CSVEDFEGQGGVHGYTF.

The chain carries TRBV29-1 and TRBJ1-1; TCRdb outputs TRBD1, but without DNA this stays unchecked. The CDR3 runs 12 residues. Germline V gene sequence: CDR1 SQVTM, CDR2 ANQGSEA. The CDR3 sequence is CSSDRGPLEAFF. Combining the CDR3 with reference TRBV29-1 and TRBJ1-1 gives the whole variable domain SAVISQKPSRDICQRGTSLTIQCQVDSQVTMMFWYRQQPGQSLTLIATANQGSEATYESGFVIDKFPISRPNLTFSTLTVSNMSPEDSSIYLCSSDRGPLEAFFGQGTRLTVV.

J is TRBJ2-3 and V is TRBV7-8. The CDR3 has 12 residues. Germline V gives CDR1 SGHVS, CDR2 FQNEAQ. The CDR3 sequence: CASSLGEDTQYF.

The V gene is TRBV29-1, the J gene TRBJ1-5; TCRdb names TRBD1, which stays unverified in the absence of DNA. The CDR3 extends over 17 amino acids. Germline V lookup: CDR1 SQVTM, CDR2 ANQGSEA. The CDR3 protein is CSVERGQGPPCNQPQHF. Variable domain in full (rest from reference TRBV29-1 and TRBJ1-5): SAVISQKPSRDICQRGTSLTIQCQVDSQVTMMFWYRQQPGQSLTLIATANQGSEATYESGFVIDKFPISRPNLTFSTLTVSNMSPEDSSIYLCSVERGQGPPCNQPQHFGDGTRLSIL.

This chain links TRBV15 with TRBJ2-6. From germline, CDR1 is LNHNV and CDR2 YYDKDF (reference sequence). The CDR3 runs 16 residues. The CDR3 spells CATSRESDSGANVLTF. Drawing the rest from reference TRBV15 and TRBJ2-6, the complete variable domain is DAMVIQNPRYQVTQFGKPVTLSCSQTLNHNVMYWYQQKSSQAPKLLFHYYDKDFNNEADTPDNFQSRRPNTSFCFLDIRSPGLGDTAMYLCATSRESDSGANVLTFGAGSRLTVL.

The chain has TRBV5-1 and TRBJ2-1; there is no DNA to check the TCRdb D call of TRBD1. The CDR3 spans 14 residues. Germline V CDR1 and CDR2: SGHRS, YFSETQ. This CDR3 reads CASSWSGGHNEQFF.

The rearrangement uses TRBV28 and TRBJ2-1; TCRdb gives TRBD2 as the D gene, but with no DNA this cannot be confirmed. The germline gives CDR1 MDHEN, CDR2 SYDVKM. The CDR3 is 15 residues long. The CDR3: CASSSLAESYNEQFF.

The V and J genes are TRBV30 and TRBJ1-1. Germline V CDR1 and CDR2: GTSNPN, SVGIG (reference sequence). The CDR3 totals 13 residues. The chain's CDR3 is CAWSVTLNTEAFF.

The chain joins TRBV10-3 to TRBJ2-5. The CDR3 loop spans 11 amino acids. The V gene's germline CDR1 is ENHRY and CDR2 SYGVKD. This CDR3 is CAISDIETQYF.

The CDR3 loop reads CSVVSQGHDTQYF. J is TRBJ2-3 and V is TRBV29-1; no DNA is available, so the TRBD1 call from TCRdb remains unchecked. The CDR3 extends over 13 amino acids. Looked up from germline, CDR1 is SQVTM and CDR2 is ANQGSEA.

V is TRBV11-2 and J is TRBJ2-7; TCRdb's D gene call, TRBD1, goes unchecked for lack of DNA. CDR1 and CDR2 from the germline V gene are SGHAT and FQNNGV. The CDR3 covers 14 residues. The CDR3 here is CASSLGVRVSEQYF.

V and J are TRBV2 and TRBJ2-2; TCRdb designates TRBD2, a call that cannot be tested without DNA. Germline values: CDR1 SNHLY, CDR2 FYNNEI. This CDR3 region has 15 residues. CDR3 sequence: CASRKFSGGAGELFF.

The chain uses TRBV28 and TRBJ2-1; TCRdb calls TRBD2, which cannot be checked without DNA. The CDR3 has 15 residues. CDR1 MDHEN and CDR2 SYDVKM come from the germline V gene. This CDR3 reads CASSLLAEVSNEQFF.

This chain links TRBV29-1 with TRBJ2-7; absent DNA, TCRdb's TRBD1 call cannot be checked. This CDR3 comprises 12 residues. Germline V gene lookup returns CDR1 SQVTM and CDR2 ANQGSEA. This CDR3 is CSVGSGYYEQYF.

This chain joins TRBV7-9 and TRBJ2-2; TCRdb designates TRBD2, a call that cannot be tested without DNA. Germline V gene lookup returns CDR1 SEHNR and CDR2 FQNEAQ (reference sequence). The CDR3 runs 15 residues. CDR3 sequence reads: CASSSVAGRTGELFF.